Included here is one TCR beta chain sequence, with context. Its antigen is not yet known. A much larger clone is a single base away; this may be a read error. The data were obtained in a study of T-cell reconstitution after alpha-beta-depleted transplantation in children listed by TCRdb under 2016. Concerning the study at large: Using TCR repertoire profiling, the study followed T-cell immune reconstitution in a quantitative way in children after TCRalphabeta/CD19-depleted allogeneic hematopoietic cell transplantation.

Library method: PCR. The listed sequencing device is Illumina HiSeq 2500. Molecular barcoding was employed in the preparation of TCR libraries, with unique molecular identifiers being used to normalize TCRbeta repertoire quantification. The public reads were reanalyzed by TCRdb: fastp trimming at Q25, MiXCR alignment, in-frame beta chains only. Each CDR3 protein gets just one entry, which takes the most common genes and DNA from the rows behind it. The sample has a few hundred thousand distinct CDR3 sequences on record, around a tenth of them singletons. Of the sample, 2.4% falls within the top ten clones. The V and J ends are trimmed by 4 bases and 0 bases, leaving 10 bases between them. From the germline V gene (reference sequence), CDR1 is MNHEY and CDR2 is SMNVEV. The CDR3 goes from the cysteine to the phenylalanine over 15 residues. Left in the record is the CDR3 DNA by itself, 45 bases read in frame from the first base.

This sequence was found in a human donor who donated a stem cell graft to a child with acute lymphoblastic leukemia. The sequenced sample was PBMCs from the stem cell graft donor, obtained from the stem cell graft. The chain employs TRBV27 and TRBJ2-1, with a tentative D gene TRBD1 over 6 matching bases. The nucleotide sequence is given as TGTGCCAGCAGTTCTACAGGGAACTCCTACAATGAGCAGTTCTTC. This encodes CASSSTGNSYNEQFF.